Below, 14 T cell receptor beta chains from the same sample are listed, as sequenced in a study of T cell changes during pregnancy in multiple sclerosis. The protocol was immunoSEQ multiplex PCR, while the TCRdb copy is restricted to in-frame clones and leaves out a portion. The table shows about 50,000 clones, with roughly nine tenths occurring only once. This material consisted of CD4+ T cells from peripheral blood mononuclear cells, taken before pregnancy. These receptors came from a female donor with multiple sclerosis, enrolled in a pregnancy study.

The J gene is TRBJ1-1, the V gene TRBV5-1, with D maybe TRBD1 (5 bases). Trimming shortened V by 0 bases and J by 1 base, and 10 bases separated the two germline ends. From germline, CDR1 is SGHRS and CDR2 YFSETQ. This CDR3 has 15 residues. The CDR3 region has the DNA TGCGCCAGCAGCTTGGCCGGAGGGGCGAACACTGAAGCTTTCTTT. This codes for CASSLAGGANTEAFF.

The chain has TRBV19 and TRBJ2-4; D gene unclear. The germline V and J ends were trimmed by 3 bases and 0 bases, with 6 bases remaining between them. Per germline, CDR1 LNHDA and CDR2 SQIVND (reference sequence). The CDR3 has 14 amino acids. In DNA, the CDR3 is TGTGCCAGTAGTATGGCTCTAGCCAAAAACATTCAGTACTTC. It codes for CASSMALAKNIQYF.

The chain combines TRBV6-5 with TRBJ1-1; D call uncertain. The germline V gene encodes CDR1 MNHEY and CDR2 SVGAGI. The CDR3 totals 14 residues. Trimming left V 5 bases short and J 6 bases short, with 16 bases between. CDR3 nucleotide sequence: TGTGCCAGCAGTGAAACAAGATCTTCTGCTGAAGCTTTCTTT. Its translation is CASSETRSSAEAFF.

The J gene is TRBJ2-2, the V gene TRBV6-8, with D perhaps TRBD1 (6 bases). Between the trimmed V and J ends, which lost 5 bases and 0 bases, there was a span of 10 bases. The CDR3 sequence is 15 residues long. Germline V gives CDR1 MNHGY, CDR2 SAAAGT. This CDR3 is CASSTGTTNTGELFF. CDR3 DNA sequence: TGTGCCAGCAGTACGGGGACAACGAACACCGGGGAGCTGTTTTTT.

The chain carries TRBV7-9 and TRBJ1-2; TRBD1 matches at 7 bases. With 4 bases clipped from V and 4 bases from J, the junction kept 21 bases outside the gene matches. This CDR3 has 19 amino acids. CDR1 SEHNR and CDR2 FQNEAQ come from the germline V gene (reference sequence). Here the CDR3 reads CASSSISTGSDSTLYGYTF. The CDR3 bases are TGTGCCAGCAGCTCAATATCGACAGGGAGCGATTCCACACTCTATGGCTACACCTTC.

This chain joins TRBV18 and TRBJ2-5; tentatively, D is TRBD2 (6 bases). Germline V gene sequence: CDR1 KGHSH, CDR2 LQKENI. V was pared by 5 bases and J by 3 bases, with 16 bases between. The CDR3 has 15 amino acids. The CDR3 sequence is CASSATREAKETQYF. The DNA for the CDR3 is TGTGCCAGCTCAGCGACCAGGGAGGCGAAAGAGACCCAGTACTTC.

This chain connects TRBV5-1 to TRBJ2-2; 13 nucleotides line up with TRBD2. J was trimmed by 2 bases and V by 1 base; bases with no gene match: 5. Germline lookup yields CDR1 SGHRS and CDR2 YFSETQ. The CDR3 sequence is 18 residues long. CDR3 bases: TGCGCCAGCAGCTTGTGGGGGACTAGCGGGAAAAACACCGGGGAGCTGTTTTTT. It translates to CASSLWGTSGKNTGELFF.

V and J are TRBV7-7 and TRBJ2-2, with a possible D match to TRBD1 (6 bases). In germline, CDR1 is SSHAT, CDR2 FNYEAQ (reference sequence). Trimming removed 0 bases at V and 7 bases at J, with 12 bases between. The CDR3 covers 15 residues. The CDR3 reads CASSLAAGVGGELFF. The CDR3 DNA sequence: TGTGCCAGCAGCTTAGCGGCAGGGGTAGGCGGGGAGCTGTTTTTT.

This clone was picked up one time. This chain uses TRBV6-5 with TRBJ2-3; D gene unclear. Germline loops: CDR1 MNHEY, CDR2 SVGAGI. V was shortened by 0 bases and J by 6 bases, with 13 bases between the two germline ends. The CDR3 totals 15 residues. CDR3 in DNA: TGTGCCAGCAGTTACTCCACCCTCTCGCGGGATACGCAGTATTTT. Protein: CASSYSTLSRDTQYF.

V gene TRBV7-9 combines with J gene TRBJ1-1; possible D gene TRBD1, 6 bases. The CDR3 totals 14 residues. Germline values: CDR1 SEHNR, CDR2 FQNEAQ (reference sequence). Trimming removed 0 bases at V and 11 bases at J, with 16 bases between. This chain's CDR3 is CASSLAQGIKVAFF. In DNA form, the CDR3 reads TGTGCCAGCAGCTTAGCACAGGGTATAAAGGTGGCTTTCTTT.

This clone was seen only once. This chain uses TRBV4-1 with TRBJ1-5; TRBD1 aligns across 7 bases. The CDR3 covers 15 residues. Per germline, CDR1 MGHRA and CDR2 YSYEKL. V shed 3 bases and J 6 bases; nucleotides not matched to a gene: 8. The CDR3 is CASSHFDRELQPQHF. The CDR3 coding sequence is TGCGCCAGCAGCCATTTTGACAGGGAACTTCAGCCCCAGCATTTT.

The CDR3 loop is CAWSWGQGARQPQHF. The DNA of the CDR3 is TGTGCCTGGAGTTGGGGACAGGGGGCGCGACAGCCCCAGCATTTT. This sequence joins TRBV30 and TRBJ1-5; TRBD1 aligns across 12 bases. From germline, CDR1 is GTSNPN and CDR2 SVGIG (reference sequence). J lost 7 bases, V lost 2 bases, and 6 bases had no gene match. This CDR3 region has 15 residues.

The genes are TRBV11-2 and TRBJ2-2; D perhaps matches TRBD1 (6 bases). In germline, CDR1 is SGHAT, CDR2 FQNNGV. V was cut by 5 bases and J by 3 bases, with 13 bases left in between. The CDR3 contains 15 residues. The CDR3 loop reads CASSIQGGYTGELFF. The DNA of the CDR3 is TGTGCCAGCAGCATACAAGGGGGTTACACCGGGGAGCTGTTTTTT.

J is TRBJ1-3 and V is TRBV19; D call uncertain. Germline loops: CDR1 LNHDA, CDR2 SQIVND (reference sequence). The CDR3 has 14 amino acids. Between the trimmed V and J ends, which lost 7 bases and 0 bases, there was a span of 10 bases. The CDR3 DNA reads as TGTGCCAGTACTGTATGGAGCTCTGGAAACACCATATATTTT. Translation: CASTVWSSGNTIYF. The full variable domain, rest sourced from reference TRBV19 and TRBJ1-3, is DGGITQSPKYLFRKEGQNVTLSCEQNLNHDAMYWYRQDPGQGLRLIYYSQIVNDFQKGDIAEGYSVSREKKESFPLTVTSAQKNPTAFYLCASTVWSSGNTIYFGEGSWLTVV.